This TCR beta chain was obtained from a study of blood T cell repertoires in COVID-19. In the study overall: The study drew acute and convalescent COVID-19 samples from the United States, Italy and Spain. The cDNA or gDNA used as material had been derived from T cells, B-cell-depleted T cells, or PBMCs.

Clones were read by immunoSEQ multiplex PCR, and TCRdb kept only the in-frame ones, dropping some. The table lists roughly 320,000 clones, over 90% of them singletons. V lost 4 bases, J lost 5 bases, and 9 bases stayed unmatched. The CDR3 spans 16 residues. Germline values: CDR1 SGHRS, CDR2 YFSETQ. Everyone who took part was about 18 to 89 years old, and they came from about two dozen US areas. The source material was PBMCs or T cells enriched from blood (not recorded which). The genes are TRBV5-1 and TRBJ2-1; 10 bases map to TRBD2. The TCR originated in a woman in her thirties who had been exposed to COVID-19. The DNA for the CDR3 is TGCGCCAGCAGCCCAGCACTAGCGGGGAGAGACAATGAGCAGTTCTTC. Encoded protein: CASSPALAGRDNEQFF. Based on the CDR3 plus reference TRBV5-1 and TRBJ2-1, the full variable domain is KAGVTQTPRYLIKTRGQQVTLSCSPISGHRSVSWYQQTPGQGLQFLFEYFSETQRNKGNFPGRFSGRQFSNSRSEMNVSTLELGDSALYLCASSPALAGRDNEQFFGPGTRLTVL.